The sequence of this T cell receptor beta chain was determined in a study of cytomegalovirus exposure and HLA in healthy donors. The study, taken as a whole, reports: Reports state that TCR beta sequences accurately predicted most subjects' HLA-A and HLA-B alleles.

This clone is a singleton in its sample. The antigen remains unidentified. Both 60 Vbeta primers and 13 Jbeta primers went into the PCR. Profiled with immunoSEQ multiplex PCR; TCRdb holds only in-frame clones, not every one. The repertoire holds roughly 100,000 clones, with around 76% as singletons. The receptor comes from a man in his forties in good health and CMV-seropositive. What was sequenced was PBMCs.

Written as DNA, the CDR3 is TGCGCCAGCAGCTTGGCCAGCGCTAGCGGGAGCCCCGGGGAGCTGTTTTTT. Translated: CASSLASASGSPGELFF. This chain connects TRBV5-1 to TRBJ2-2; 10 bases fit TRBD2. The CDR3 consists of 17 residues. The V gene's germline CDR1 is SGHRS and CDR2 YFSETQ. V was pared by 0 bases and J by 6 bases, with 8 bases of the junction left unmatched.